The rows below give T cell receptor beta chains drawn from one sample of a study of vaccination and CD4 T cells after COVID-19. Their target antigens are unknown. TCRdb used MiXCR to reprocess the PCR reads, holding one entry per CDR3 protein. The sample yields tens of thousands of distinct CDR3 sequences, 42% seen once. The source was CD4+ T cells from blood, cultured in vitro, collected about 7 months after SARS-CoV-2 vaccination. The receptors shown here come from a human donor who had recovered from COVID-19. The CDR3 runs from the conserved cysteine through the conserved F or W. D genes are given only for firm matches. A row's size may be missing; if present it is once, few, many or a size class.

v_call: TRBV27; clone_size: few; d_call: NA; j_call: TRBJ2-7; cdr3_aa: CASSLSGGPNEQYF; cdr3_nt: TGTGCCAGCAGTTTATCTGGAGGGCCGAACGAGCAGTACTTC
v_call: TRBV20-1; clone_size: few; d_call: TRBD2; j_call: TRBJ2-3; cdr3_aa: CSAATTTGTTRTDTQYF; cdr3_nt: TGCAGTGCCGCCACCACGACCGGGACTACCCGAACAGATACGCAGTATTTT
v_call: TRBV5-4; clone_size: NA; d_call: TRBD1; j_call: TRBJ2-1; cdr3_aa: CASSPGGQSYNEQFF; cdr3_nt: TGTGCCAGCAGCCCAGGGGGACAGTCTTACAATGAGCAGTTCTTC
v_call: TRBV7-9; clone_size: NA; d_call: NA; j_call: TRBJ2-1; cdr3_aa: CASSLSFGTRSYNEQFF; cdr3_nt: TGTGCCAGCAGCTTATCCTTCGGGACACGCTCCTACAATGAGCAGTTCTTC
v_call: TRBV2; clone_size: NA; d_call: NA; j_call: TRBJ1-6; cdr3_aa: CASSRDGLGAPLHF; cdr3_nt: TGTGCCAGCAGTCGGGACGGCTTAGGGGCACCCCTCCACTTT
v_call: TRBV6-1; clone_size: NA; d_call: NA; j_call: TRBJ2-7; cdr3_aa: CATSIYEQYF; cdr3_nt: TGTGCCACCTCCATCTACGAGCAGTACTTC
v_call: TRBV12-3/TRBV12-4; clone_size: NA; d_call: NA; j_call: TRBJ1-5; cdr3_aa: CASSRINQPQHF; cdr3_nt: TGTGCCAGCAGCAGAATCAATCAGCCCCAGCATTTT
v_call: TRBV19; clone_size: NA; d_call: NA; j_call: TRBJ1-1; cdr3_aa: CASSPVFRNTEAFF; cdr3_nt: TGTGCCAGTAGCCCGGTATTCCGGAACACTGAAGCTTTCTTT
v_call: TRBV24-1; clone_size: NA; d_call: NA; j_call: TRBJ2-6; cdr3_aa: CATSDPFSGANVLTF; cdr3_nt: TGTGCCACCAGTGACCCCTTCTCTGGGGCCAACGTCCTGACTTTC
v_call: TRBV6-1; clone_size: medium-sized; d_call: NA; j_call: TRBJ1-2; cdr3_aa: CASSSPYGDGYTF; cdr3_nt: TGTGCCAGCAGCTCGCCGTACGGGGACGGCTACACCTTC
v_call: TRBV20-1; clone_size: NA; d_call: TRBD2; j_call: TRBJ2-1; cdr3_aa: CSAKHPGLAANPSYNEQFF; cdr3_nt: TGCAGTGCTAAACACCCGGGACTAGCGGCAAATCCCTCCTACAATGAGCAGTTCTTC
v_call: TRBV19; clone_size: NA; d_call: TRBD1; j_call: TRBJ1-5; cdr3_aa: CASIDRGQGDQPQHF; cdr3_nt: TGTGCCAGTATCGATAGGGGACAGGGGGATCAGCCCCAGCATTTT
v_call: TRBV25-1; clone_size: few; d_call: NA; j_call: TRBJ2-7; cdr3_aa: CASSVPYEQYF; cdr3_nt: TGTGCCAGCAGTGTTCCATACGAGCAGTACTTC
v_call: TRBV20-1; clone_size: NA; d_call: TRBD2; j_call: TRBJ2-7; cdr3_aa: CSARATSGSSYEQYF; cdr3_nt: TGCAGTGCTAGAGCAACTAGCGGGAGCAGCTACGAGCAGTACTTC
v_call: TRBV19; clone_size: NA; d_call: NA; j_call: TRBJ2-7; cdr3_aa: CASSKPGPYEQYF; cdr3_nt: TGTGCCAGTAGTAAGCCGGGACCCTACGAGCAGTACTTC
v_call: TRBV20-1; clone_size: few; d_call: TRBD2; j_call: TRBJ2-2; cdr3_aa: CSARGGLAGTGELFF; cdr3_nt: TGCAGTGCTAGAGGGGGACTAGCGGGAACCGGGGAGCTGTTTTTT
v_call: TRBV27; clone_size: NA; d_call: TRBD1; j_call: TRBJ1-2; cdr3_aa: CASSLQTGAGYTF; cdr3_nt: TGTGCCAGCAGTTTACAAACAGGGGCCGGCTACACCTTC
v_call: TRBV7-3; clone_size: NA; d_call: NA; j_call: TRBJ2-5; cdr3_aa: CASSLTFSPQETQYF; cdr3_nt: TGTGCCAGCAGCTTAACTTTTTCCCCCCAAGAGACCCAGTACTTC
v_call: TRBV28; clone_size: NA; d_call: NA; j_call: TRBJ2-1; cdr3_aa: CASSFEIVSGGGREQFF; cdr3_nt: TGTGCCAGCAGTTTTGAAATAGTCAGCGGAGGGGGTCGTGAGCAGTTCTTC
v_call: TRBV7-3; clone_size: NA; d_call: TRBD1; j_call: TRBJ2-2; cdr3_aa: CASSPGQGSGELFF; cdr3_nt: TGTGCCAGCAGCCCGGGACAGGGATCCGGGGAGCTGTTTTTT
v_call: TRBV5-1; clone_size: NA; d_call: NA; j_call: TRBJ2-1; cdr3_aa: CASSPGTSNEQFF; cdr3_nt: TGCGCCAGCAGCCCAGGGACGTCGAATGAGCAGTTCTTC
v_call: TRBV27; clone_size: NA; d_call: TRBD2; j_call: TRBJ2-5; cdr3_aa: CASSFPLRLAGEETQYF; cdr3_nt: TGTGCCAGCAGTTTCCCCCTCCGCCTAGCGGGAGAAGAGACCCAGTACTTC
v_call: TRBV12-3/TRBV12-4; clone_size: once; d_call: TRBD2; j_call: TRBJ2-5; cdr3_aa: CASSLGGLAGETQYF; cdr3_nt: TGTGCCAGCAGTTTGGGTGGACTAGCGGGCGAGACCCAGTACTTC
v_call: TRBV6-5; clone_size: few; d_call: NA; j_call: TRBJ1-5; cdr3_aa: CASSSAGMSNQPQHF; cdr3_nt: TGTGCCAGCAGTTCGGCTGGCATGAGCAATCAGCCCCAGCATTTT
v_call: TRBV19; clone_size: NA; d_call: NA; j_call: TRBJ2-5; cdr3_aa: CASRAPPGETQYF; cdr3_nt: TGTGCCAGTAGGGCACCCCCCGGGGAGACCCAGTACTTC
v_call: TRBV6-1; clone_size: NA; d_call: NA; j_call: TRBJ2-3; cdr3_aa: CASRDSADTQYF; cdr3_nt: TGTGCCAGCAGGGACAGCGCAGATACGCAGTATTTT
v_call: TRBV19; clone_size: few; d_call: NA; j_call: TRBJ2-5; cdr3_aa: CASSAGRETQYF; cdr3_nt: TGTGCCAGTAGTGCAGGGCGAGAGACCCAGTACTTC
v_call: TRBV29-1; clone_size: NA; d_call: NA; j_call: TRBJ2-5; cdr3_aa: CSAYSVQETQYF; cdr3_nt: TGCAGCGCTTACAGCGTCCAAGAGACCCAGTACTTC